The 18 T cell receptor beta chains listed next were all sequenced from one sample in a study of blood T cells in healthy people across ages. Through a sample-barcoded 5' primer and a J-beta primer mix, a second PCR was run for 7 to 11 cycles. From the 5' RACE reads, TCRdb called clonotypes with MiXCR, one entry per CDR3 protein. Of roughly 680,000 distinct CDR3 sequences in the sample, about 52% are singletons; the top ten hold around a third. The sequenced material came from blood. Receptor source: a woman aged 60 to 75 in good health.

The chain couples TRBV28 to TRBJ2-3; 7 bases are shared with TRBD2. V trimming: 4 bases; J trimming: 11 bases; junction bases outside the gene matches: 15. This CDR3 is built from 15 residues. Germline values: CDR1 MDHEN, CDR2 SYDVKM. CDR3 bases: TGTGCCAGCAGTTCTCTAGCGGAAACACTCTGGCTGCAGTATTTT. Translated: CASSSLAETLWLQYF.

This clonotype was picked up a small number of times. The chain has TRBV12-3 or TRBV12-4 and TRBJ1-1, with 7 bases that match TRBD1. This CDR3 region has 15 residues. V shed 1 base, J shed 1 base, and the junction held 3 bases outside the gene matches. CDR3 nucleotides: TGTGCCAGCAGTTTAGGCGGGGACAGGAACACTGAAGCTTTCTTT. Residues: CASSLGGDRNTEAFF.

This clonotype was seen more than once but under ten times. The chain couples TRBV27 to TRBJ1-5; D is unclear. In germline, CDR1 is MNHEY, CDR2 SMNVEV (reference sequence). CDR3 length: 15 residues. V was trimmed by 6 bases and J by 4 bases, leaving 16 bases between them. The chain's CDR3 is CASSKRAGLNQPQHF. CDR3 bases: TGTGCCAGCAGCAAAAGGGCGGGCCTAAATCAGCCCCAGCATTTT.

The V call is TRBV10-3, the J call TRBJ2-7; maybe TRBD1 (8 bases). Per the germline V gene, CDR1 is ENHRY and CDR2 is SYGVKD. V lost 3 bases and J 3 bases, leaving 15 bases between the germline ends. The CDR3 has 15 residues. The CDR3 reads CAISDTQGGDYEQYF. The CDR3 DNA reads TGTGCCATCAGTGACACACAGGGGGGGGACTACGAGCAGTACTTC.

A word on this clonotype: One end of the junction varies from germline; a read error may be responsible. The V gene is TRBV3-1, the J gene TRBJ2-1; maybe TRBD1 (8 bases). The CDR3 is made up of 15 amino acids. Germline V gene data show CDR1 as LGHDT and CDR2 as YNNKEL (reference sequence). Written as DNA, the CDR3 is TGTGCCAGCGGCCAAGCGGGACAGGTGAACAATGAGCAGTTCTTC. It specifies CASGQAGQVNNEQFF.

Only a few counts were recorded for this clonotype. The rearrangement links TRBV7-2 to TRBJ2-7; D could derive from TRBD1 or TRBD2 (5 bases each). The germline gives CDR1 SGHTA, CDR2 FQGNSA. V was pared by 1 base and J by 3 bases, with 13 bases between. The CDR3 covers 15 residues. The CDR3 sequence: CASSLGSGTVYEQYF. The CDR3 DNA sequence: TGTGCCAGCAGCTTAGGTTCCGGGACGGTCTACGAGCAGTACTTC. Based on the CDR3 plus reference TRBV7-2 and TRBJ2-7, the full variable domain is GAGVSQSPSNKVTEKGKDVELRCDPISGHTALYWYRQSLGQGLEFLIYFQGNSAPDKSGLPSDRFSAERTGGSVSTLTIQRTQQEDSAVYLCASSLGSGTVYEQYFGPGTRLTVT.

This clonotype was seen only a few times. Written as DNA, the CDR3 is TGTGCCAGCAGCCTTCAGACTAGCTTAATCACGGGTGAGCAGTTCTTC. It codes for CASSLQTSLITGEQFF. This rearrangement joins TRBV6-1 to TRBJ2-1; 7 bases are shared with TRBD2. The length of the CDR3 is 16 residues. The trim removed 6 bases at V and 9 bases at J, leaving 17 bases unmatched. Germline V lookup: CDR1 MNHNS, CDR2 SASEGT.

V and J are TRBV6-6 and TRBJ2-5; D is possibly TRBD1 (5 bases). Germline loops: CDR1 MNHNY, CDR2 SVGAGI (reference sequence). Trimming left V 0 bases short and J 5 bases short, with 13 bases between. This CDR3 is built from 15 residues. The CDR3, as DNA: TGTGCCAGCAGTTACTCCCGGCCAGGGTCGGAGACCCAGTACTTC. Its translation is CASSYSRPGSETQYF.

The chain combines TRBV7-2 with TRBJ2-1; 12 nucleotides agree with TRBD1. The J call may be faulty, since TRBJ2-7 better matches the DNA end. From germline, CDR1 is SGHTA and CDR2 FQGNSA. The CDR3 is 16 residues long. CDR3 residues: CASSRRTGTGGYEQYF. The DNA of the CDR3 is TGTGCCAGCAGCCGAAGAACCGGGACAGGGGGCTATGAGCAGTACTTC.

This chain uses TRBV28 with TRBJ2-2, with TRBD2 matching over 13 bases. With 5 bases clipped from V and 6 bases from J, the junction kept 12 bases outside the gene matches. The CDR3 contains 18 residues. CDR1 MDHEN and CDR2 SYDVKM come from the germline V gene. CDR3: CASSHAELGLAGAGELFF. CDR3 nucleotides: TGTGCCAGCAGTCACGCCGAACTAGGACTAGCGGGAGCCGGGGAGCTGTTTTTT.

Concerning this clonotype itself: This could be a read error, since a much larger clone is one nucleotide away. V gene TRBV4-2 combines with J gene TRBJ2-3; TRBD2 agrees at 10 bases. The CDR3 extends over 12 amino acids. The V gene's germline CDR1 is LGHNA and CDR2 YNFKEQ. CDR3 region: CAGSGRGDTQYF. The CDR3 DNA sequence: TGTGCCGGCAGCGGGAGGGGAGATACGCAGTATTTT.

The sample holds many counts of this clonotype. V gene TRBV20-1 combines with J gene TRBJ2-3, with 7 bases identical to TRBD1. V was clipped by 0 bases and J by 6 bases; unmatched bases: 15. The CDR3 length is 17 residues. Germline-derived CDR1 and CDR2 are DFQATT and SNEGSKA (reference sequence). CDR3 region: CSARDSTSIKQGDTQYF. Here the CDR3 DNA reads TGCAGTGCTAGAGATTCTACTAGTATTAAACAGGGGGATACGCAGTATTTT.

This rearrangement joins TRBV6-5 to TRBJ2-5; D might be TRBD1 (5 bases). The CDR3 is made up of 16 amino acids. Deletions cut 2 bases from V and 7 bases from J, with 20 bases between. Per germline, CDR1 MNHEY and CDR2 SVGAGI. The CDR3 DNA reads as TGTGCCAGCAGTTACGCCCCACCAACTTCAGGGCGGACCCAGTACTTC. As protein: CASSYAPPTSGRTQYF.

The table lists this clonotype with a count of one. V is TRBV27 and J is TRBJ2-7; maybe TRBD2 (5 bases). The germline V and J ends were trimmed by 6 bases and 5 bases, with 11 bases remaining between them. The CDR3 spans 12 residues. CDR1 is MNHEY and CDR2 is SMNVEV in the germline V gene (reference sequence). CDR3 in DNA: TGTGCCAGCAGGAGGGAGTACAACGAGCAGTACTTC. This codes for CASRREYNEQYF.

The chain is built from TRBV20-1 and TRBJ2-4; 8 nucleotides align to TRBD2. The end of the DNA is better explained by TRBJ2-7, so the J call may be wrong. CDR3 length: 13 residues. Germline-derived CDR1 and CDR2 are DFQATT and SNEGSKA (reference sequence). The CDR3 is CSAHTSGNYEQYF. The CDR3 DNA sequence: TGCAGTGCCCATACTAGCGGAAACTACGAGCAGTACTTC.

A note on this clonotype: The junction departs from germline at one end; a sequencing error may be responsible. The rearrangement uses TRBV11-1 and TRBJ2-7, with 11 bases fitting TRBD2. The CDR3 sequence is 15 residues long. From germline, CDR1 is SGHAT and CDR2 FQDESV (reference sequence). CDR3 nucleotide sequence: TGTGACAGCAGCCCCGGGACTAGCGGCTCCTACGAGCAGTACTTC. Its translation is CDSSPGTSGSYEQYF.

The genes are TRBV9 and TRBJ1-2; no reliable D call. The CDR3 is 12 amino acids. Germline V gives CDR1 SGDLS, CDR2 YYNGEE. V gave up 7 bases and J gave up 2 bases, with 9 bases separating them. CDR3 DNA: TGTGCCAGCGGGAAACTCAACTATGGCTACACCTTC. Translating gives CASGKLNYGYTF.

This sequence joins TRBV12-3 or TRBV12-4 and TRBJ2-7, with TRBD1 identical over 7 bases. This CDR3 spans 15 amino acids. Trimming cost V 4 bases and J 3 bases; bases outside gene matches: 9. The CDR3 spells CASSSPTGILYEQYF. CDR3 in DNA: TGTGCCAGCAGTTCGCCGACAGGGATCCTCTACGAGCAGTACTTC.